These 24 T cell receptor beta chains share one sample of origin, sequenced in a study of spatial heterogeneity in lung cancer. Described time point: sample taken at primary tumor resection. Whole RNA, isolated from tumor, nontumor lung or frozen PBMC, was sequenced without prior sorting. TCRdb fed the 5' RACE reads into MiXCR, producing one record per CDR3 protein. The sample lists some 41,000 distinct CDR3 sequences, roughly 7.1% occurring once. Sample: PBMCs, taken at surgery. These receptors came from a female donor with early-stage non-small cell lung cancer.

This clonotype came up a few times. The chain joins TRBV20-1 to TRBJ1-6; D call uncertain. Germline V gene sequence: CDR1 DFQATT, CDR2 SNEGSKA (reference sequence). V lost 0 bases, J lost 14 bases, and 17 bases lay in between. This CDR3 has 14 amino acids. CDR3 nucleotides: TGCAGTGCTAGAGATGGGTCCCCCCTTTCTTCCCTCCACTTT. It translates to CSARDGSPLSSLHF.

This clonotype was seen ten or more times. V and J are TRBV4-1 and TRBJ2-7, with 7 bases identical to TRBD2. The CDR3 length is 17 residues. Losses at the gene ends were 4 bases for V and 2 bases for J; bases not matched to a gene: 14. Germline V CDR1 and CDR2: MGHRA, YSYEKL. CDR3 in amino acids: CASSRSPGGGAAYEQYF. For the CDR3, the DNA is TGCGCCAGCAGCCGAAGCCCCGGGGGAGGGGCCGCCTACGAGCAGTACTTC.

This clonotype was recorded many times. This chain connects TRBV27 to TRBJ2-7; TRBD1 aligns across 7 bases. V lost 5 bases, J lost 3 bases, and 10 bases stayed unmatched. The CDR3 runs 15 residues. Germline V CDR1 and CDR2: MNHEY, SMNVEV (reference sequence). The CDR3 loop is CASSTKGARVYEQYF. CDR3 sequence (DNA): TGTGCCAGCAGTACCAAGGGGGCGAGAGTCTACGAGCAGTACTTC.

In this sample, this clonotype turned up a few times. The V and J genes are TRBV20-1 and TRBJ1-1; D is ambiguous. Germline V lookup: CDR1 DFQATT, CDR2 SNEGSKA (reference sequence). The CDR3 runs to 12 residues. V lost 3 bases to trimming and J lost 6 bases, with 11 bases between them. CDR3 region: CSASKFEAEAFF. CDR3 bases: TGCAGTGCTAGCAAGTTCGAGGCTGAAGCTTTCTTT.

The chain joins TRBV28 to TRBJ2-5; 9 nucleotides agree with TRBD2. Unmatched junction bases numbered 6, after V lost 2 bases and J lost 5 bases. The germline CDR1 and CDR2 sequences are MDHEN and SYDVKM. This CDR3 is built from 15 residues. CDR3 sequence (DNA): TGTGCCAGCAGTTTACGGGCGGGGGGGCCTGAGACCCAGTACTTC. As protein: CASSLRAGGPETQYF.

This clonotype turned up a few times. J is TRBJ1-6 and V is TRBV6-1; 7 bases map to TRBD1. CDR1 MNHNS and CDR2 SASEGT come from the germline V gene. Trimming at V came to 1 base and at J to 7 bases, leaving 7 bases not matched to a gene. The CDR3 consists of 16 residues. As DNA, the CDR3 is TGTGCCAGCAGTGAAGTCGCCGGGACAGCAAATTCACCCCTCCACTTT. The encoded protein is CASSEVAGTANSPLHF.

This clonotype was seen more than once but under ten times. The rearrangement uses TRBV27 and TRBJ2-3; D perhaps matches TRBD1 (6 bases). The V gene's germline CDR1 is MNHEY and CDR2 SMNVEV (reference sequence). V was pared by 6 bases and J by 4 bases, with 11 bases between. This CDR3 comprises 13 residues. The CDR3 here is CASRQGGPDTQYF. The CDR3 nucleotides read TGTGCCAGCAGACAGGGTGGCCCAGATACGCAGTATTTT.

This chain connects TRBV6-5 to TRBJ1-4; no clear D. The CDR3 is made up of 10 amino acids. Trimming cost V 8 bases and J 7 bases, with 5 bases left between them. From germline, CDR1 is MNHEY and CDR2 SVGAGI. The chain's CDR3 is CASGSEKLFF. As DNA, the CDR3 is TGTGCCAGCGGAAGTGAAAAACTGTTTTTT.

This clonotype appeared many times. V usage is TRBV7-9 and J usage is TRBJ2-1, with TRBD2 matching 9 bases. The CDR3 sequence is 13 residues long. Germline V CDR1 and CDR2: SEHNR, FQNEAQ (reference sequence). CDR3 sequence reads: CATPSGAYNEQFF. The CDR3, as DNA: TGTGCTACCCCTAGCGGGGCCTACAATGAGCAGTTCTTC.

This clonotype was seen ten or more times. CDR3 in amino acids: CASSDRRPTGELFF. In nucleotides, the CDR3 is TGTGCCAGCAGCGACAGGCGCCCTACCGGGGAGCTGTTTTTT. This rearrangement joins TRBV12-3 or TRBV12-4 to TRBJ2-2; D possibly corresponds to TRBD1 (6 bases). V lost 6 bases, J lost 5 bases, and 13 bases lay in between. The CDR3 has 14 amino acids.

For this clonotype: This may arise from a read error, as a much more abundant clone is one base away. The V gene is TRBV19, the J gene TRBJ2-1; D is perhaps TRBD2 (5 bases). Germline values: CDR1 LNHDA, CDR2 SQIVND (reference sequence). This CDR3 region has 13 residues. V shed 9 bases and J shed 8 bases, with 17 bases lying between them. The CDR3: CASPGLDYDEQFF. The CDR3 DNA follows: TGTGCCAGCCCAGGACTGGATTACGATGAGCAGTTCTTC.

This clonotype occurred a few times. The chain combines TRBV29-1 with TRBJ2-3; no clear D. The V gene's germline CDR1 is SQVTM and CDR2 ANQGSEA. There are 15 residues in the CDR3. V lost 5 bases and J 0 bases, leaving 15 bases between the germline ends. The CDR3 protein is CSVILDGYSTDTQYF. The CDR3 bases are TGCAGCGTTATCTTAGACGGGTATAGCACAGATACGCAGTATTTT.

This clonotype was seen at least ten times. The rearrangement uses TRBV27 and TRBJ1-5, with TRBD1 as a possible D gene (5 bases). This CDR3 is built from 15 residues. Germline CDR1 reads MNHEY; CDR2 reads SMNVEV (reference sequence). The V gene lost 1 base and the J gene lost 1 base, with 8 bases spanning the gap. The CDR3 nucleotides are TGTGCCAGCAGTTTATTTGCAGGGAGCAATCAGCCCCAGCATTTT. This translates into CASSLFAGSNQPQHF.

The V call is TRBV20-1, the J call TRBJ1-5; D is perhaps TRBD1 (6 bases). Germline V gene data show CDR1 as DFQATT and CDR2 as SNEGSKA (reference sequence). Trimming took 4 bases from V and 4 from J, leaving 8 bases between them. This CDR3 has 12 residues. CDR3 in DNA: TGCAGTGCTACAAGGGGGAATCAGCCCCAGCATTTT. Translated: CSATRGNQPQHF.

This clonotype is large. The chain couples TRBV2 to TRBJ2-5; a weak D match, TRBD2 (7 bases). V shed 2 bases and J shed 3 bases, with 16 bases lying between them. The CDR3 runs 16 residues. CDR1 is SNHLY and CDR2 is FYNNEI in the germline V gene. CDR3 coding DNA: TGTGCCAGCAGTGAATTAGAGGGGGGGGCCGAAGAGACCCAGTACTTC. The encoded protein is CASSELEGGAEETQYF.

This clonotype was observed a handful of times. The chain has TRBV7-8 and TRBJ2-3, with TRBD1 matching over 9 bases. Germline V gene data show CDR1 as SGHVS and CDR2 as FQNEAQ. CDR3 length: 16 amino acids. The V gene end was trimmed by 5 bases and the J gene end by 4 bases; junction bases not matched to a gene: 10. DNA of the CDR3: TGTGCCAGCAGCCTGTCAACAGGGGGCAGGGCAGATACGCAGTATTTT. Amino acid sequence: CASSLSTGGRADTQYF.

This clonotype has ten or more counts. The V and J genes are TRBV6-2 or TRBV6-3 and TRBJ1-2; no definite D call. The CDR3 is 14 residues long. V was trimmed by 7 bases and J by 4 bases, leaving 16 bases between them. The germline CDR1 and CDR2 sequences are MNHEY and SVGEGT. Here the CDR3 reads CASTPTTLGYGYTF. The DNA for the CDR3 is TGTGCCAGCACCCCCACCACGCTCGGCTATGGCTACACCTTC.

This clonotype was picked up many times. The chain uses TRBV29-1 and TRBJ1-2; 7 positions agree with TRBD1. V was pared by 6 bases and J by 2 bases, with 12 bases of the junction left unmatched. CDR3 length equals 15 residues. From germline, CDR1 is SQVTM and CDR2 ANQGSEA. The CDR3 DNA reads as TGCAGCGTCACACTTAGGGGACAGTCGAACTATGGCTACACCTTC. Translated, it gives CSVTLRGQSNYGYTF.

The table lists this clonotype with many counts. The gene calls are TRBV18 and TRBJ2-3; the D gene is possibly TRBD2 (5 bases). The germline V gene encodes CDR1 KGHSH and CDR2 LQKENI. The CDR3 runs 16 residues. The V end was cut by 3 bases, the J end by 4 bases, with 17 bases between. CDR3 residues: CASSPGVGVSADTQYF. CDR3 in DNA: TGTGCCAGCTCACCCGGTGTCGGGGTTTCGGCAGATACGCAGTATTTT.

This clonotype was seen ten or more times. The CDR3 here is CASTPGSSGANVLTF. CDR3 in DNA: TGTGCCAGCACCCCAGGGAGCTCTGGGGCCAACGTCCTGACTTTC. This chain joins TRBV6-6 and TRBJ2-6; the D gene could be TRBD1 or TRBD2 (5 bases each). Germline loops: CDR1 MNHNY, CDR2 SVGAGI (reference sequence). The CDR3 runs to 15 residues. V was clipped by 7 bases and J by 0 bases, with 10 bases between them.

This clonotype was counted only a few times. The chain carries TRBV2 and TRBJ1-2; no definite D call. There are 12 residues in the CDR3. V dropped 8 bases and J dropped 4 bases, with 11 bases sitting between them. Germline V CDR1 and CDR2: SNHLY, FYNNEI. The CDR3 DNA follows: TGTGCCAGCCCTGCTCCTAGCTATGGCTACACCTTC. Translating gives CASPAPSYGYTF. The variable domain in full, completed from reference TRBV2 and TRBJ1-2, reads EPEVTQTPSHQVTQMGQEVILRCVPISNHLYFYWYRQILGQKVEFLVSFYNNEISEKSEIFDDQFSVERPDGSNFTLKIRSTKLEDSAMYFCASPAPSYGYTFGSGTRLTVV.

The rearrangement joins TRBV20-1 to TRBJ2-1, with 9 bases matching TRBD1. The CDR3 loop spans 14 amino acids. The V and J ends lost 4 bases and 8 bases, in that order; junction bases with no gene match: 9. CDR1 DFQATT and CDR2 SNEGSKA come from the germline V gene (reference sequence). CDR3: CSANTGGGSDEQFF. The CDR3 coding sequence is TGCAGTGCTAATACAGGGGGCGGATCAGATGAGCAGTTCTTC.

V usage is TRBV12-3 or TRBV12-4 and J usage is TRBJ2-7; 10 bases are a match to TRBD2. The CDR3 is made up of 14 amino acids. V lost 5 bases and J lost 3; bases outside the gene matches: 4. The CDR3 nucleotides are TGTGCCAGCAGTCCCTGGACTAGCGGCTACGAGCAGTACTTC. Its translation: CASSPWTSGYEQYF.

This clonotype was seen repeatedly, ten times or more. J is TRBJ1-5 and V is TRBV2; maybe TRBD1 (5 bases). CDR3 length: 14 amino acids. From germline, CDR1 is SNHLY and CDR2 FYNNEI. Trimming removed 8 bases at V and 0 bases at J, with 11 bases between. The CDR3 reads CASGTAYSNQPQHF. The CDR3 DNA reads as TGTGCCAGCGGGACTGCTTATAGCAATCAGCCCCAGCATTTT.